One sample yielded the 2 T cell receptor beta chains listed below, sequenced in a study of Ad26.COV2.S vaccination and SARS-CoV-2 variants. The treatment denotes: around 19 received Ad26.COV2.S at low or high dose, single or two shots; about 5 received placebo; per-sample allocation not given. Day 63 after the first vaccine or placebo injection was the time point for sampling. Profiled with immunoSEQ multiplex PCR; TCRdb holds only in-frame clones, not every one. The data show some 410,000 clones, approximately 92% seen once. The starting material was peripheral blood, obtained in a trial of Ad26.COV2.S vaccine versus placebo. These receptors were collected from a person between 18 and 65 years old who received the Ad26.COV2.S COVID-19 vaccine or a placebo.

This sequence joins TRBV7-2 and TRBJ2-5; 10 bases map to TRBD1. Germline assignment: CDR1 SGHTA and CDR2 FQGNSA. V lost 4 bases and J lost 3; bases outside the gene matches: 8. CDR3 size: 16 residues. The CDR3 is CASSSTGTGEKETQYF. The DNA for the CDR3 is TGTGCCAGCAGCTCGACCGGGACAGGGGAGAAAGAGACCCAGTACTTC.

The J gene is TRBJ2-7, the V gene TRBV19; 7 nucleotides line up with TRBD1. CDR1 and CDR2 from the germline V gene are LNHDA and SQIVND (reference sequence). The J segment lost 3 bases and the V segment lost 5 bases, leaving 4 bases of the junction unmatched. The length of the CDR3 is 13 residues. CDR3 amino acids: CASSQTGYYEQYF. CDR3 in DNA: TGTGCCAGTAGTCAGACAGGGTACTACGAGCAGTACTTC. The variable domain in full, completed from reference TRBV19 and TRBJ2-7, reads DGGITQSPKYLFRKEGQNVTLSCEQNLNHDAMYWYRQDPGQGLRLIYYSQIVNDFQKGDIAEGYSVSREKKESFPLTVTSAQKNPTAFYLCASSQTGYYEQYFGPGTRLTVT.